This T cell receptor beta chain was documented in a study of blood T cell repertoires in COVID-19. Study background: Sites in the United States, Italy and Spain provided acute and convalescent COVID-19 samples. In each case, the material was cDNA or gDNA derived from T cells, B-cell-depleted T cells, or PBMCs.

Patients in Seattle were enrolled during active infection, then followed longitudinally. TCRdb keeps only in-frame clones here, not all; method: immunoSEQ multiplex PCR. In the table there are 150,000 or so clones, roughly nine tenths of which are singletons. V shed 8 bases, J shed 5 bases, and the junction held 8 bases outside the gene matches. CDR3 length: 14 amino acids. Germline V gene data show CDR1 as LNHDA and CDR2 as SQIVND (reference sequence). The receptor was derived from a man between 18 and 35 years old with COVID-19, enrolled during active disease. Sequenced input: peripheral blood. V gene TRBV19 combines with J gene TRBJ2-3; 9 positions match TRBD1. The DNA for the CDR3 is TGTGCCAGTGCATGGGGACAGGGAGGAGATACGCAGTATTTT. The encoded protein is CASAWGQGGDTQYF.